This T cell receptor beta chain was documented in a study of blood T cell repertoires in COVID-19. On the study more broadly: T cells, B-cell-depleted T cells, or PBMCs supplied cDNA or gDNA.

Those who participated ranged in age from roughly 18 to 95 years and resided in roughly 26 US areas. Sequencing was performed with immunoSEQ multiplex PCR; in TCRdb, only in-frame clones are kept and a portion is missing. This sample has about 150,000 clones, with approximately 80% found just once. CDR1 and CDR2 (germline): MGHRA, YSYEKL. This CDR3 is built from 19 residues. The V end lost 0 bases, the J end lost 0 bases, and 15 bases lay between the germline ends. The origin of this receptor is a woman aged 35 to 49 who had recovered from COVID-19. Sequencing input: PBMCs or T cells enriched from blood (not recorded which). The chain uses TRBV4-1 and TRBJ1-6; D remains unclear. CDR3 DNA sequence: TGCGCCAGCAGCCAAGACCCCGGGAAGAGACGCTCCTATAATTCACCCCTCCACTTT. This gives the protein CASSQDPGKRRSYNSPLHF.